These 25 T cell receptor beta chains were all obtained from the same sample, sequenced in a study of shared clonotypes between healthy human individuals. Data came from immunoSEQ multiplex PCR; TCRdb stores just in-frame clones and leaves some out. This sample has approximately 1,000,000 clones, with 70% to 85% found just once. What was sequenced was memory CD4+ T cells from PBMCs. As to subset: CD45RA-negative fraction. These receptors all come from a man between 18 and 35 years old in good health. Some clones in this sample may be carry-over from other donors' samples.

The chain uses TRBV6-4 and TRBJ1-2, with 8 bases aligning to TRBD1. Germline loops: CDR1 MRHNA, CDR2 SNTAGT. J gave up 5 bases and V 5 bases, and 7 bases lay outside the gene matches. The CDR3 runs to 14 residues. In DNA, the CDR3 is TGTGCCAGCAGTCCCGGGACAGGCCCATATGGCTACACCTTC. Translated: CASSPGTGPYGYTF.

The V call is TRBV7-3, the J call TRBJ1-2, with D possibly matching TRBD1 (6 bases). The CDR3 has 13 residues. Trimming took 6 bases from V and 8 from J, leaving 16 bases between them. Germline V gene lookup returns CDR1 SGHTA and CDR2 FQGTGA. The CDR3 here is CASSLEQGRGYTF. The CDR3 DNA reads TGTGCCAGCAGTTTAGAACAGGGACGGGGCTACACCTTC.

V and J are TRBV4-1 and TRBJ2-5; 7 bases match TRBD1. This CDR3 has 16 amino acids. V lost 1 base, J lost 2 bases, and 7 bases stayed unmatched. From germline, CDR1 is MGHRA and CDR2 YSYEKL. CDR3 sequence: CASSQGPNRGQETQYF. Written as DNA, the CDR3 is TGCGCCAGCAGCCAAGGTCCTAACAGGGGACAAGAGACCCAGTACTTC.

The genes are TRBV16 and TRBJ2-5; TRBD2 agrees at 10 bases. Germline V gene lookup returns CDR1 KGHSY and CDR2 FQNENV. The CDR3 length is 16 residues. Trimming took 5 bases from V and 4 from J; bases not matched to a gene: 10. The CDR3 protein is CASSEGTLAGAETQYF. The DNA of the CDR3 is TGTGCCAGCAGCGAAGGGACTCTAGCGGGAGCAGAGACCCAGTACTTC.

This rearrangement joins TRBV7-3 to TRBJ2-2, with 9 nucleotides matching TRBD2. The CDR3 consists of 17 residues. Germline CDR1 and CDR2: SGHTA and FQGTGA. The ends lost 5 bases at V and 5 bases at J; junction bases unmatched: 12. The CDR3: CASSTRGLAGTTGELFF. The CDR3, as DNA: TGTGCCAGCAGCACCCGCGGTCTAGCGGGAACAACCGGGGAGCTGTTTTTT.

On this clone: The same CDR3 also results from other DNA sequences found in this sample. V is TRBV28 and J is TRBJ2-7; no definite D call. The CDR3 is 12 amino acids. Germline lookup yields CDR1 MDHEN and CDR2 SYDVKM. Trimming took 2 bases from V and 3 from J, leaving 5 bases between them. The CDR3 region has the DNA TGTGCCAGCAGTTTAGCAGGCTACGAGCAGTACTTC. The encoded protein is CASSLAGYEQYF.

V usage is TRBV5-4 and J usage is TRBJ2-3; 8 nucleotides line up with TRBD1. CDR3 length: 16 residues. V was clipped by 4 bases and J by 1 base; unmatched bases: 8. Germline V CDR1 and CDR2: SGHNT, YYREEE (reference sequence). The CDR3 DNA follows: TGTGCCAGCAGCGCCTCCGGGACAGGAGGCACAGATACGCAGTATTTT. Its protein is CASSASGTGGTDTQYF.

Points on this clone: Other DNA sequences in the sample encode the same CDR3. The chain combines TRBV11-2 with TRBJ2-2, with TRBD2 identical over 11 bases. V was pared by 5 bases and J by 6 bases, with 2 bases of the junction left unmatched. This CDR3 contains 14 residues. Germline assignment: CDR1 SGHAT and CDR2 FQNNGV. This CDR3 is CASSLGLAAGELFF. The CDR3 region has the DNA TGTGCCAGCAGCCTGGGACTAGCGGCCGGGGAGCTGTTTTTT.

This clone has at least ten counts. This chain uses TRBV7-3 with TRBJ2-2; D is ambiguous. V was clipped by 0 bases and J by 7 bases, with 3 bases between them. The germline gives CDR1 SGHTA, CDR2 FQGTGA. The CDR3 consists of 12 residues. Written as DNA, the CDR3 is TGTGCCAGCAGCTTAACCGACGGGGAGCTGTTTTTT. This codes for CASSLTDGELFF.

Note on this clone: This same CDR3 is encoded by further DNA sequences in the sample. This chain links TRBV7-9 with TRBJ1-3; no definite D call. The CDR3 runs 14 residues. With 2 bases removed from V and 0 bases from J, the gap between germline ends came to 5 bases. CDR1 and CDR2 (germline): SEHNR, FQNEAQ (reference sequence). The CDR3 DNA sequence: TGTGCCAGCAGCTTAATGTCCTCTGGAAACACCATATATTTT. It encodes CASSLMSSGNTIYF.

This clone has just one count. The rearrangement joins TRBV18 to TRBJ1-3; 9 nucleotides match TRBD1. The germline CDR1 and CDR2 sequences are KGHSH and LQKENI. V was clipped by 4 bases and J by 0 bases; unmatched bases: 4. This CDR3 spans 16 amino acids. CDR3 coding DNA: TGTGCCAGCTCACTTGGACAGGGGACCTCTGGAAACACCATATATTTT. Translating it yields CASSLGQGTSGNTIYF.

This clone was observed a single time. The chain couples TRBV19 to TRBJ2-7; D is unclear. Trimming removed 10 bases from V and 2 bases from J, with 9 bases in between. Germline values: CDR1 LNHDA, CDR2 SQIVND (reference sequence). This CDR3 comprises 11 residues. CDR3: CATGSTYEQYF. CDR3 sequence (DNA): TGTGCCACCGGGTCGACCTACGAGCAGTACTTC.

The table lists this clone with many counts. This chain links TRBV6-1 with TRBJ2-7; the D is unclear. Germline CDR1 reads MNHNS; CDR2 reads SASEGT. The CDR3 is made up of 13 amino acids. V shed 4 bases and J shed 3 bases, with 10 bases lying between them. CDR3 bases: TGTGCCAGCAGTGTGTCAACTAACTACGAGCAGTACTTC. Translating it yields CASSVSTNYEQYF.

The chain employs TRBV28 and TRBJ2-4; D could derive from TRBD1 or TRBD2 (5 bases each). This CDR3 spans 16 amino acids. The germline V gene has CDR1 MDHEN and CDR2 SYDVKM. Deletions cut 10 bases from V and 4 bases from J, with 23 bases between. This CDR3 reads CATRDRGAYPKNIQYF. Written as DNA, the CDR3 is TGTGCCACCAGAGATCGGGGCGCGTACCCTAAAAACATTCAGTACTTC. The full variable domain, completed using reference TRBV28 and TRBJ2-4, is DVKVTQSSRYLVKRTGEKVFLECVQDMDHENMFWYRQDPGLGLRLIYFSYDVKMKEKGDIPEGYSVSREKKERFSLILESASTNQTSMYLCATRDRGAYPKNIQYFGAGTRLSVL.

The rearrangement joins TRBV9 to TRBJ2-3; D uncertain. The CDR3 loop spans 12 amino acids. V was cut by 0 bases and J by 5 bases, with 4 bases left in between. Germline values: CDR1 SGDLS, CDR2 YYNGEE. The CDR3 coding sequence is TGTGCCAGCAGCGTAGCTGAAGATACGCAGTATTTT. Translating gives CASSVAEDTQYF.

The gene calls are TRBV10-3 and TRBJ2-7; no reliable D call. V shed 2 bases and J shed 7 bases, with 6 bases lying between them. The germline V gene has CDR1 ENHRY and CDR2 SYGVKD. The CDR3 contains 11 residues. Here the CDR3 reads CAISEMEEQYF. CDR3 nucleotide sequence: TGTGCCATCAGTGAGATGGAAGAGCAGTACTTC.

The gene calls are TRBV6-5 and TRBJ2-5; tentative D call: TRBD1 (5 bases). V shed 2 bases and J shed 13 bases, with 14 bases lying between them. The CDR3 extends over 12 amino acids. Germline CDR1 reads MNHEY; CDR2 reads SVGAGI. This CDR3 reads CASSYQGRPRYF. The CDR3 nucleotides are TGTGCCAGCAGTTACCAGGGTCGTCCACGGTACTTC.

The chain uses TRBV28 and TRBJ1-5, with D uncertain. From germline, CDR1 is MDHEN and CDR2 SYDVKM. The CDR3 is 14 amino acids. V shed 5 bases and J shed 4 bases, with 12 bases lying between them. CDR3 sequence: CASSPATGNQPQHF. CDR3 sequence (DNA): TGTGCCAGCAGTCCGGCGACCGGGAATCAGCCCCAGCATTTT.

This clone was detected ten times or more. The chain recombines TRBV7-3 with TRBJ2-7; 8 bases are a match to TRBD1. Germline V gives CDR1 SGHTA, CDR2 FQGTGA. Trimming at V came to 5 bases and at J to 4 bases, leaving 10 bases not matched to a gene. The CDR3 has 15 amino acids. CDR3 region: CASSLAAGGVYEQYF. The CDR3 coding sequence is TGTGCCAGCAGCCTCGCGGCAGGGGGCGTGTACGAGCAGTACTTC.

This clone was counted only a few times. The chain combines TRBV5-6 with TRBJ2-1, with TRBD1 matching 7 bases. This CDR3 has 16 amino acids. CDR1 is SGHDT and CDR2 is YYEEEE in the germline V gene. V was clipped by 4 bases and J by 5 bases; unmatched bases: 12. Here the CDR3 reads CASSPLPGQENNEQFF. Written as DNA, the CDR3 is TGTGCCAGCAGCCCCCTCCCCGGACAGGAAAACAATGAGCAGTTCTTC.

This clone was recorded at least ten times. CDR3 coding DNA: TGTGCCAGCAGCCAGGGACTAGCGGGAGTCAGTGAGACCCAGTACTTC. This encodes CASSQGLAGVSETQYF. This chain uses TRBV7-9 with TRBJ2-5; the match to TRBD2 covers 14 bases. Per the germline V gene, CDR1 is SEHNR and CDR2 is FQNEAQ (reference sequence). The CDR3 has 16 residues. V lost 5 bases and J lost 5; bases outside the gene matches: 7.

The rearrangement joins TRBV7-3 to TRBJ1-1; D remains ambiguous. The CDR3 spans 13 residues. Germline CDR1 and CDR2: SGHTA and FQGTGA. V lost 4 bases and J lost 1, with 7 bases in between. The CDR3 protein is CASSSRPNTEAFF. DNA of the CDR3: TGTGCCAGCAGCTCCCGACCGAACACTGAAGCTTTCTTT.

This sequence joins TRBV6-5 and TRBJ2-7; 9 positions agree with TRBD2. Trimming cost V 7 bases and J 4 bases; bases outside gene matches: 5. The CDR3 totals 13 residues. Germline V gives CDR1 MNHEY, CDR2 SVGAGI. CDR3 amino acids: CASTRGGGYEQYF. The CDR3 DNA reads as TGTGCCAGCACCCGCGGGGGGGGATACGAGCAGTACTTC.

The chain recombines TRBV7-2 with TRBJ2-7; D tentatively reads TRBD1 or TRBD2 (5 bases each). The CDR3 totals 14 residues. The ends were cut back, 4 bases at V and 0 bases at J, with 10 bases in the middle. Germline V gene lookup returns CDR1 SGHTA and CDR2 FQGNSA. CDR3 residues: CASSSTGTSYEQYF. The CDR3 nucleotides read TGTGCCAGCAGCTCCACGGGGACCTCCTACGAGCAGTACTTC.

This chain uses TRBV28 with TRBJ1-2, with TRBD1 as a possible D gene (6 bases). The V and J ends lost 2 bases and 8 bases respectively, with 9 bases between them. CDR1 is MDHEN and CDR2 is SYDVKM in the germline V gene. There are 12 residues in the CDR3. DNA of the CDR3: TGTGCCAGCAGTTTAGCAGGGGAGGGCTACACCTTC. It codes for CASSLAGEGYTF.